This T cell receptor beta chain appears in the sequencing data of a study of blood T cell repertoires in COVID-19. The wider study: Acute-phase and convalescent COVID-19 samples originated in the United States, Italy and Spain. T cells, B-cell-depleted T cells, or PBMCs supplied cDNA or gDNA.

For recovered donors of Cohort 3, there were two negative PCRs, clearance, or symptom resolution. V shed 0 bases and J shed 7 bases, with 13 bases lying between them. Germline lookup yields CDR1 LNHDA and CDR2 SQIVND (reference sequence). The CDR3 covers 15 residues. In the source study's methods: Reference gene primer amplification in the assay estimated nucleated cell counts. Libraries were prepared by immunoSEQ multiplex PCR; TCRdb keeps only in-frame clonotypes and omits some of them. V, J and clone size derive from that table, while D and trimming were established from the DNA sequence. The sample yields around 500,000 clones, more than 75% seen once.

Material for sequencing was PBMCs or T cells enriched from blood (not recorded which). The TCR comes from a woman aged 40 to 50 who had recovered from COVID-19. The V call is TRBV19, the J call TRBJ1-5; D remains ambiguous. The CDR3 DNA reads as TGTGCCAGTAGTATAGAGGGAGGACGAAACCAGCCCCAGCATTTT. Encoded protein: CASSIEGGRNQPQHF. Combining the CDR3 with reference TRBV19 and TRBJ1-5 gives the whole variable domain DGGITQSPKYLFRKEGQNVTLSCEQNLNHDAMYWYRQDPGQGLRLIYYSQIVNDFQKGDIAEGYSVSREKKESFPLTVTSAQKNPTAFYLCASSIEGGRNQPQHFGDGTRLSIL.